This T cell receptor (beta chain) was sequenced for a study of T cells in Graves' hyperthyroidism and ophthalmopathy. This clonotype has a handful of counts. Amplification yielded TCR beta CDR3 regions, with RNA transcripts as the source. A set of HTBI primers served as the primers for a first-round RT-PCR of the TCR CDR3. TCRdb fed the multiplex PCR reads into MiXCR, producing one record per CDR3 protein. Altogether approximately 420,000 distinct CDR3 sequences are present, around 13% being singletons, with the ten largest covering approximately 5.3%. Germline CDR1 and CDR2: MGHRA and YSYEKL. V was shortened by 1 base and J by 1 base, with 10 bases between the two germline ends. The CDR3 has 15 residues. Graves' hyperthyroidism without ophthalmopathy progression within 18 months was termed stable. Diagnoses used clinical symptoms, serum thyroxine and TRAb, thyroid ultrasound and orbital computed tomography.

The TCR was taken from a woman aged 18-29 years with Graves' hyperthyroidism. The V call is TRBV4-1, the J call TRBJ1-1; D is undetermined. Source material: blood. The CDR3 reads CASSQVSNRNTEAFF. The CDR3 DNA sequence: TGCGCCAGCAGCCAAGTCTCCAACCGGAACACTGAAGCTTTCTTT.